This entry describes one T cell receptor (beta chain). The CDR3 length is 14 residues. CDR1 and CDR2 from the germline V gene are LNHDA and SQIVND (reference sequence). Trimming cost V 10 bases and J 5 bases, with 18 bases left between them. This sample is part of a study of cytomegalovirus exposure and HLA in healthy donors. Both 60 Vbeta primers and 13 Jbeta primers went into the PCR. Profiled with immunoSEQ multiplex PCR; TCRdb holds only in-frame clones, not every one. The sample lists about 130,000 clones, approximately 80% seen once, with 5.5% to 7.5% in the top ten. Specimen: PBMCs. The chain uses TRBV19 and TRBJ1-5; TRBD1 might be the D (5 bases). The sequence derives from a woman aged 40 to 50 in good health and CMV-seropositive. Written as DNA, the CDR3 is TGTGCCACCCATTGGGGGGGGTACGATCAGCCCCAGCATTTT. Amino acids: CATHWGGYDQPQHF.